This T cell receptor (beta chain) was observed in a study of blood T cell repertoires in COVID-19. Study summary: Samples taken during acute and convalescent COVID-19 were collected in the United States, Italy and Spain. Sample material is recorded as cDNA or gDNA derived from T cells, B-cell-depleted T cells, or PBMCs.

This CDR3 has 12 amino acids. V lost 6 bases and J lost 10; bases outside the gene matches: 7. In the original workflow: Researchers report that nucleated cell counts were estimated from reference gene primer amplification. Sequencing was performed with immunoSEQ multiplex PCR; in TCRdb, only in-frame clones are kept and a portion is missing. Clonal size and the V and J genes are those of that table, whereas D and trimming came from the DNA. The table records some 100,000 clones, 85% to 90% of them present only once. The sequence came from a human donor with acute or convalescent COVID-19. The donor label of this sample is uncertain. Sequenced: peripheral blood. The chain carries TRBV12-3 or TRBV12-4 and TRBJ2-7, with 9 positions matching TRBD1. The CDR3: CASRDTGQGQYF. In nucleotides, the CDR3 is TGTGCCAGCAGGGACACGGGACAGGGTCAGTACTTC.